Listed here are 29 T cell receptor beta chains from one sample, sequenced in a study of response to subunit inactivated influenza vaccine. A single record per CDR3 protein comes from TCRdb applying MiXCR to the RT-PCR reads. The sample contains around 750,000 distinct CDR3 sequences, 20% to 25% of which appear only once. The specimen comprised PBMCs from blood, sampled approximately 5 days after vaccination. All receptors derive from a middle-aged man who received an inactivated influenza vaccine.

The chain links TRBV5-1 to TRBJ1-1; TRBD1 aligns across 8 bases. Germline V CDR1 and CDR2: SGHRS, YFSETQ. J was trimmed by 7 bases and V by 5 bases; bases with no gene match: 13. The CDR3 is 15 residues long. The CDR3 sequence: CASRDTLAGGGEAFF. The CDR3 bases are TGCGCCAGCAGGGATACTCTCGCAGGGGGCGGTGAAGCTTTCTTT.

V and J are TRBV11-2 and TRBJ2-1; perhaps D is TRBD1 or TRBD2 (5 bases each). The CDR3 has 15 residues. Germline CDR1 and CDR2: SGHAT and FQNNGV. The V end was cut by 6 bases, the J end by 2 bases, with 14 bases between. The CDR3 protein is CASSHRDRAYNEQFF. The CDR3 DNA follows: TGTGCCAGCAGTCACCGGGACCGTGCCTACAATGAGCAGTTCTTC.

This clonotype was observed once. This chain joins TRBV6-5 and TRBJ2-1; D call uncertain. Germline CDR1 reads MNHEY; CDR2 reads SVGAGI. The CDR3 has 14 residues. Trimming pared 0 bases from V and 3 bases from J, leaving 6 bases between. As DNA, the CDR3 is TGTGCCAGCAGTTACTCGGCAAACTACAATGAGCAGTTCTTC. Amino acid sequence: CASSYSANYNEQFF.

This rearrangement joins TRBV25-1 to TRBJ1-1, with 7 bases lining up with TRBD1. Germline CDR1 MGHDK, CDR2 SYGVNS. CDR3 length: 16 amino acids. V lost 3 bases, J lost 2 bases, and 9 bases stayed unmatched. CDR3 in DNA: TGTGCCAGCAGTGATTATACCGGGACAGTTAACACTGAAGCTTTCTTT. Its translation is CASSDYTGTVNTEAFF.

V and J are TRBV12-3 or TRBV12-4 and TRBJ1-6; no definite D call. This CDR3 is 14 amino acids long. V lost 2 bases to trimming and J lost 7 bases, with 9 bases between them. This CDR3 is CASSLRPGNSPLHF. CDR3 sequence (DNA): TGTGCCAGCAGTTTAAGGCCCGGGAATTCACCCCTCCACTTT.

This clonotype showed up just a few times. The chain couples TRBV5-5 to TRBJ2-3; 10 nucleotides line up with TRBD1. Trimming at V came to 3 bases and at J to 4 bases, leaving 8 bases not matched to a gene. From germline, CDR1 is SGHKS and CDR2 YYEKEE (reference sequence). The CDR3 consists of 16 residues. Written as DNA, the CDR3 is TGTGCCAGCAGCTACCTCGACAGGGGGCGGGCAGATACGCAGTATTTT. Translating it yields CASSYLDRGRADTQYF.

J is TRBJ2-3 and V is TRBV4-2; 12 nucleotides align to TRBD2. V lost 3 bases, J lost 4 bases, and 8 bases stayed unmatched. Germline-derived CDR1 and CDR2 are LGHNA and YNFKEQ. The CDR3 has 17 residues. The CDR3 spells CASSHGDLAGGADTQYF. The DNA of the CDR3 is TGTGCCAGCAGCCATGGAGATCTAGCGGGAGGGGCAGATACGCAGTATTTT.

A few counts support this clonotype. CDR3 DNA: TGTGCCAGCAGTTACGGGGTCAGCCAGCCCCAGCATTTT. Translated: CASSYGVSQPQHF. The chain uses TRBV6-6 and TRBJ1-5; D ambiguous. This CDR3 spans 13 amino acids. V was cut by 2 bases and J by 7 bases, with 9 bases left in between. Germline loops: CDR1 MNHNY, CDR2 SVGAGI (reference sequence).

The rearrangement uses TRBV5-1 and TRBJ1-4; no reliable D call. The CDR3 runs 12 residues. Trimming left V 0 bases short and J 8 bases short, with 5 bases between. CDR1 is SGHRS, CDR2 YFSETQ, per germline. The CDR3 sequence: CASSLDGEKLFF. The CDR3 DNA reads TGCGCCAGCAGCTTGGATGGAGAAAAACTGTTTTTT.

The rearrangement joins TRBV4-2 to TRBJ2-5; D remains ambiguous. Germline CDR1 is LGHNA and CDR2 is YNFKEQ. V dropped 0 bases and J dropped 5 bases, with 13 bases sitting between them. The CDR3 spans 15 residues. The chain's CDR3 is CASSQDHLTRETQYF. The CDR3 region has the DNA TGTGCCAGCAGCCAAGACCATTTAACGAGGGAGACCCAGTACTTC.

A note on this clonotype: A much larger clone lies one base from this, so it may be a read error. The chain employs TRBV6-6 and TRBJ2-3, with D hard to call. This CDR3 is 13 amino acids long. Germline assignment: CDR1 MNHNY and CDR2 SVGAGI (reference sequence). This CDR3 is CASSFRYTDAQYF. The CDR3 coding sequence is TGTGCCAGCAGTTTCCGTTACACAGATGCGCAGTATTTT.

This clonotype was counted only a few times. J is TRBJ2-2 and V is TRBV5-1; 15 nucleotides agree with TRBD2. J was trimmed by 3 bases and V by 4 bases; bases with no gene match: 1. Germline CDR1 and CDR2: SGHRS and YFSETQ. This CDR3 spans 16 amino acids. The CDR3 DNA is TGCGCCAGCAGCGGACTAGCGGGGGGGGACACCGGGGAGCTGTTTTTT. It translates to CASSGLAGGDTGELFF.

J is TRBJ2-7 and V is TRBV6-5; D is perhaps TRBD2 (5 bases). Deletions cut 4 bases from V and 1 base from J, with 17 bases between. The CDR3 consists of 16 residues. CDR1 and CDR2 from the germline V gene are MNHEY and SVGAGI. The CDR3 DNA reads TGTGCCAGCAGTTCCCGGGATCTAACCTTATCCTACGAGCAGTACTTC. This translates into CASSSRDLTLSYEQYF.

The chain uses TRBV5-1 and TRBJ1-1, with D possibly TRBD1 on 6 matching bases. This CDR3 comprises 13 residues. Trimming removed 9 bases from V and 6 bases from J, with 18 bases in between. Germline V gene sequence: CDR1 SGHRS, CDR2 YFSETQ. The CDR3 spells CAKQGPRAPEAFF. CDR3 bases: TGCGCCAAACAGGGTCCCAGGGCCCCTGAAGCTTTCTTT. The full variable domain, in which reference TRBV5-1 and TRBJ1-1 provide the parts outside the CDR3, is KAGVTQTPRYLIKTRGQQVTLSCSPISGHRSVSWYQQTPGQGLQFLFEYFSETQRNKGNFPGRFSGRQFSNSRSEMNVSTLELGDSALYLCAKQGPRAPEAFFGQGTRLTVV.

CDR3 region: CASSLDRGALQETQYF. As DNA, the CDR3 is TGTGCCAGCAGCTTAGACAGGGGGGCGTTACAAGAGACCCAGTACTTC. The V call is TRBV7-8, the J call TRBJ2-5; 8 nucleotides agree with TRBD1. With V trimmed by 1 base and J by 2 bases, 6 bases remained unmatched. Germline V CDR1 and CDR2: SGHVS, FQNEAQ. The CDR3 extends over 16 amino acids.

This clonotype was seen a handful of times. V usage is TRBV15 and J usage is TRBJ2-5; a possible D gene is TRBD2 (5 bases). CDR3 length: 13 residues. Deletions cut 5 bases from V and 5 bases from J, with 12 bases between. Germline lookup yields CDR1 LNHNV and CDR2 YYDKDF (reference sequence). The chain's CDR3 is CATSLEGWETQYF. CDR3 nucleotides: TGTGCCACCAGCTTAGAGGGATGGGAGACCCAGTACTTC.

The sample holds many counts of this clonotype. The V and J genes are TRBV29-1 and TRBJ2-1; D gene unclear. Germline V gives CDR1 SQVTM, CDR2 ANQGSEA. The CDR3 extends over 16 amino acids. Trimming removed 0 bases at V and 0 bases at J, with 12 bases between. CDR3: CSVEDLDSGSYNEQFF. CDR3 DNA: TGCAGCGTTGAAGACCTAGACTCAGGCTCCTACAATGAGCAGTTCTTC.

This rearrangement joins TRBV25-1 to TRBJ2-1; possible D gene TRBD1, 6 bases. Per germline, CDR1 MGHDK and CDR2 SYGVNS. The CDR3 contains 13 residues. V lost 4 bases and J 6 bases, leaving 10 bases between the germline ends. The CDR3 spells CASSAWTVNEQFF. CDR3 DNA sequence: TGTGCCAGCAGTGCCTGGACAGTCAATGAGCAGTTCTTC.

DNA for the CDR3: TGTGCCAGCAGTTTGCACTCTCTGACTAGCGGGGGGCCCACCGGGGAGCTGTTTTTT. It codes for CASSLHSLTSGGPTGELFF. The chain is built from TRBV27 and TRBJ2-2; 13 nucleotides agree with TRBD2. Unmatched junction bases numbered 11, after V lost 3 bases and J lost 4 bases. Germline V gives CDR1 MNHEY, CDR2 SMNVEV (reference sequence). The CDR3 is 19 residues long.

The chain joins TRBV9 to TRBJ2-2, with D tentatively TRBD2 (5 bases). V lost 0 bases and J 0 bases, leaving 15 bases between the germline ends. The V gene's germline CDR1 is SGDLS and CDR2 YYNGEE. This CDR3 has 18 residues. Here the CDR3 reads CASSVGRSGSANTGELFF. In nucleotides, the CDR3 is TGTGCCAGCAGCGTAGGACGAAGCGGCTCTGCGAACACCGGGGAGCTGTTTTTT.

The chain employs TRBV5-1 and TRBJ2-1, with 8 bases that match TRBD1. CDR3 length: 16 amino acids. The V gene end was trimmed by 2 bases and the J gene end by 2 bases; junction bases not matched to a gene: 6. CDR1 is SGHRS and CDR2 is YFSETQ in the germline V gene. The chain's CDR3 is CASSFDGQGPYNEQFF. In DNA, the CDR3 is TGCGCCAGCAGCTTCGACGGACAGGGTCCCTACAATGAGCAGTTCTTC.

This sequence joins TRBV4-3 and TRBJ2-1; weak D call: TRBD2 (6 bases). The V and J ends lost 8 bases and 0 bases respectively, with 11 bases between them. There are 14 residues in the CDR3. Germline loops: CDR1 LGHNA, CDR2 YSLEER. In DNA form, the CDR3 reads TGCGCCAGCGCCGGGAGCACCTCCTACAATGAGCAGTTCTTC. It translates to CASAGSTSYNEQFF.

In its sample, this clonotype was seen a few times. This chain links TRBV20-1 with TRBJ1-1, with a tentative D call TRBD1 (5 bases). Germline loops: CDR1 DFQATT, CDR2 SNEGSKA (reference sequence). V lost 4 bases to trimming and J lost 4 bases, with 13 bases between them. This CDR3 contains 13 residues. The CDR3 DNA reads TGCAGTGCTAAGGGCCGAGGGGCCACTGAAGCTTTCTTT. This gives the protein CSAKGRGATEAFF.

Here the CDR3 DNA reads TGCAGTGGTTCCAGGGTATTGGGCGAGCAGTACTTC. This encodes CSGSRVLGEQYF. The chain employs TRBV20-1 and TRBJ2-7; a possible D gene is TRBD1 (5 bases). The CDR3 loop spans 12 amino acids. The germline V gene encodes CDR1 DFQATT and CDR2 SNEGSKA (reference sequence). V dropped 7 bases and J dropped 6 bases, with 16 bases sitting between them.

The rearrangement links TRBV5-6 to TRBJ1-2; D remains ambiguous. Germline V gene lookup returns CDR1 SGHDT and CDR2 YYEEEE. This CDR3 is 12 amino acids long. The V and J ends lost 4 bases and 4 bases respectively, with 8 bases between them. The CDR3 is CASSGPPYGYTF. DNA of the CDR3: TGTGCCAGCAGCGGACCACCCTATGGCTACACCTTC.

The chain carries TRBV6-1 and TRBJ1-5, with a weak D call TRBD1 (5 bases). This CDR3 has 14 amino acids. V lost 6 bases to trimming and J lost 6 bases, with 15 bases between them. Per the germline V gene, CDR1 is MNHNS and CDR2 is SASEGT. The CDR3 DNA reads TGTGCCAGCAGAGTCTCGGGGGTTGGTCAGCCCCAGCATTTT. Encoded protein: CASRVSGVGQPQHF.

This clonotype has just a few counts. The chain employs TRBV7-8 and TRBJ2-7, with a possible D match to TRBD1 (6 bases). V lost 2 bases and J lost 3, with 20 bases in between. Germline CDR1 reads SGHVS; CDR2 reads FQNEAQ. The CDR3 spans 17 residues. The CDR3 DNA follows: TGTGCCAGCAGCTTACGCCCGAACACGACAGGAGACTACGAGCAGTACTTC. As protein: CASSLRPNTTGDYEQYF.

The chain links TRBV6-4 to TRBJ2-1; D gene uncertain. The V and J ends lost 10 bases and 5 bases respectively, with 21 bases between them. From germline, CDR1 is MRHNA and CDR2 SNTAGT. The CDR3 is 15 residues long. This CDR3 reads CATSQWGRSDNEQFF. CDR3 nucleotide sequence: TGTGCCACCTCTCAATGGGGTAGGTCAGACAATGAGCAGTTCTTC.

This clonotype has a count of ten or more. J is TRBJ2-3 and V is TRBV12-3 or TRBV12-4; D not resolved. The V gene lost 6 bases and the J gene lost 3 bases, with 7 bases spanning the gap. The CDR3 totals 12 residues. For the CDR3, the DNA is TGTGCCAGCAGCTCCCCAACAGATACGCAGTATTTT. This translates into CASSSPTDTQYF.